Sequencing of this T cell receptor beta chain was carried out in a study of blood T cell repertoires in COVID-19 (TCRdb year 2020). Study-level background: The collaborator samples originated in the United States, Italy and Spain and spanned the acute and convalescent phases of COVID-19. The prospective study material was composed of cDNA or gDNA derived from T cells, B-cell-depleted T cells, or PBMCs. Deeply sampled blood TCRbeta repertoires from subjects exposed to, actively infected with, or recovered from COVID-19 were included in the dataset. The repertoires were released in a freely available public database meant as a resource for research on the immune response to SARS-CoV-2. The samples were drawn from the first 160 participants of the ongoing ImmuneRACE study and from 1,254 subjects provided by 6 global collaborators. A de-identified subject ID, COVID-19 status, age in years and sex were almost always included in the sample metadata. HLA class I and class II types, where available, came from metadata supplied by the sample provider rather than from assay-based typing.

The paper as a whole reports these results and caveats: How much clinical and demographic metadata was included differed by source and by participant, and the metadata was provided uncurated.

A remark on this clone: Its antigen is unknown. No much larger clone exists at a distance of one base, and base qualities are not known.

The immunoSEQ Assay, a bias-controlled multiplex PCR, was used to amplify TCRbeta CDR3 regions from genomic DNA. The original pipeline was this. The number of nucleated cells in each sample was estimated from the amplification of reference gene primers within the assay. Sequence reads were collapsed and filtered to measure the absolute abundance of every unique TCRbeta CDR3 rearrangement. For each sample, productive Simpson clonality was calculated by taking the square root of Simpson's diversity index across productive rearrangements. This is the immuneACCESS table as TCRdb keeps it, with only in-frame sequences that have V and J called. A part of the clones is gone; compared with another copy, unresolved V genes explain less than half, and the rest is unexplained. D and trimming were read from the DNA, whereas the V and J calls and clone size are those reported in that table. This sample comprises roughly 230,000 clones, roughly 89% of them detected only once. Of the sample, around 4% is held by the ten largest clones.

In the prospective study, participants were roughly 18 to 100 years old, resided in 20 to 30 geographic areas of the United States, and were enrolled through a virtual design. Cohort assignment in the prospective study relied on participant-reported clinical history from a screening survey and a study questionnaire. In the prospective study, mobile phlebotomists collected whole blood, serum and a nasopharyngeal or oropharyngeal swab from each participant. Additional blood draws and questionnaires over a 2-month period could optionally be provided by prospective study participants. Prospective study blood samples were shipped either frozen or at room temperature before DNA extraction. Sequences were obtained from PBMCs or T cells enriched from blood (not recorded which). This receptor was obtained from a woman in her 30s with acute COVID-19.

This receptor carries the CDR3 CASSTVILAGQWATYEQYF. The DNA reads as follows: TGTGCCAGCAGCACAGTAATTCTAGCGGGCCAATGGGCCACCTACGAGCAGTACTTC. The rearrangement combines TRBV21-1 with TRBJ2-7; the D call TRBD2 from the table was never checked on the DNA. TRBV21-1 represents a pseudogene. From cysteine to phenylalanine, the CDR3 is 19 amino acids long. The DNA shown is the 57-base CDR3, in frame from base 1.